Listed here are 17 T cell receptor beta chains from one sample, sequenced in a study of PD-1 blockade in classical Hodgkin lymphoma. Using immunoSEQ multiplex PCR, the repertoire was profiled, and TCRdb retains in-frame clones only, with some absent. The sample lists about 30,000 clones; 90% to 95% were seen once. Indicated time point: newly diagnosed, previously untreated cHL patient sample. Sequenced input: peripheral blood mononuclear cells (PBMCs). These receptors all stem from a human donor with classical Hodgkin lymphoma.

CDR3 amino acids: CASSFSTSGGYTF. In DNA form, the CDR3 reads TGTGCCAGCAGCTTCTCGACCTCGGGTGGCTACACCTTC. This chain uses TRBV5-6 with TRBJ1-2, with D unclear. Germline-derived CDR1 and CDR2 are SGHDT and YYEEEE. V shed 2 bases and J shed 7 bases, with 12 bases lying between them. CDR3 length: 13 residues.

This sequence joins TRBV2 and TRBJ2-5, with D perhaps matching TRBD1 (5 bases). Between the trimmed V and J ends, which lost 8 bases and 5 bases, there was a span of 15 bases. Germline V gene data show CDR1 as SNHLY and CDR2 as FYNNEI. The CDR3 loop spans 13 amino acids. CDR3 nucleotides: TGTGCCAGCCTCAGGGAAGTGTTGGAGACCCAGTACTTC. Translated, it gives CASLREVLETQYF.

V usage is TRBV4-1 and J usage is TRBJ2-7; D perhaps matches TRBD1 (6 bases). The CDR3 runs to 14 residues. The V gene lost 3 bases and the J gene lost 1 base, with 10 bases spanning the gap. Germline V CDR1 and CDR2: MGHRA, YSYEKL. This CDR3 is CASSQGARSYEQYF. The CDR3 bases are TGCGCCAGCAGCCAGGGGGCGCGGTCCTACGAGCAGTACTTC.

In this sample, this clone turned up once. The V gene is TRBV5-8, the J gene TRBJ1-6; 9 bases map to TRBD1. The V segment lost 5 bases and the J segment 10 bases; nucleotides outside the gene matches: 7. CDR1 and CDR2 (germline): SGHTS, YDEGEE. The CDR3 runs 14 residues. DNA for the CDR3: TGTGCCAGCAGGGACAGGGGCCTGATCTCACCCCTCCACTTT. This codes for CASRDRGLISPLHF.

This clone appeared once. The chain recombines TRBV27 with TRBJ2-2; TRBD1 matches 8 bases. The V gene end was trimmed by 6 bases and the J gene end by 6 bases; junction bases not matched to a gene: 3. The germline V gene has CDR1 MNHEY and CDR2 SMNVEV (reference sequence). This CDR3 is built from 13 residues. This chain's CDR3 is CASRGQAAGELFF. The DNA for the CDR3 is TGTGCCAGCAGGGGACAGGCGGCCGGGGAGCTGTTTTTT.

In this sample, this clone turned up a few times. The chain joins TRBV7-9 to TRBJ2-3; TRBD1 matches 8 bases. This CDR3 has 18 amino acids. The J segment lost 4 bases and the V segment lost 4 bases, leaving 16 bases of the junction unmatched. CDR1 and CDR2 from the germline V gene are SEHNR and FQNEAQ (reference sequence). For the CDR3, the DNA is TGTGCCAGCAGCTCCCGGGCCTGGACAGGGCCCGAGGCAGATACGCAGTATTTT. It yields the protein CASSSRAWTGPEADTQYF. Drawing the rest from reference TRBV7-9 and TRBJ2-3, the complete variable domain is DTGVSQNPRHKITKRGQNVTFRCDPISEHNRLYWYRQTLGQGPEFLTYFQNEAQLEKSRLLSDRFSAERPKGSFSTLEIQRTEQGDSAMYLCASSSRAWTGPEADTQYFGPGTRLTVL.

V gene TRBV5-8 combines with J gene TRBJ2-3, with a weak D call TRBD2 (6 bases). The CDR3 consists of 13 residues. Trimming pared 4 bases from V and 5 bases from J, leaving 11 bases between. Germline CDR1 SGHTS, CDR2 YDEGEE. The chain's CDR3 is CASSHWREDTQYF. The CDR3 DNA sequence: TGTGCCAGCAGCCACTGGAGGGAAGATACGCAGTATTTT. The variable domain in full, with the rest retrieved from reference TRBV5-8 and TRBJ2-3, is EAGVTQSPTHLIKTRGQQATLRCSPISGHTSVYWYQQALGLGLQFLLWYDEGEERNRGNFPPRFSGRQFPNYSSELNVNALELEDSALYLCASSHWREDTQYFGPGTRLTVL.

This chain links TRBV5-4 with TRBJ2-7, with 9 nucleotides matching TRBD1. CDR1 and CDR2 from the germline V gene are SGHNT and YYREEE (reference sequence). The ends lost 3 bases at V and 4 bases at J; junction bases unmatched: 11. The CDR3 contains 16 residues. The CDR3 is CASSSPDRGSKYEQYF. The CDR3 region has the DNA TGTGCCAGCAGCTCCCCGGACAGGGGAAGCAAATACGAGCAGTACTTC.

This chain connects TRBV5-1 to TRBJ2-7; 10 nucleotides match TRBD1. Germline assignment: CDR1 SGHRS and CDR2 YFSETQ. This CDR3 region has 15 residues. The J segment lost 6 bases and the V segment lost 4 bases, leaving 10 bases of the junction unmatched. CDR3 in amino acids: CASSPIGTGVGEQYF. The CDR3 DNA is TGCGCCAGCAGCCCCATAGGGACAGGGGTTGGCGAGCAGTACTTC.

This sequence joins TRBV27 and TRBJ2-2, with 12 positions matching TRBD2. Germline V gene sequence: CDR1 MNHEY, CDR2 SMNVEV (reference sequence). V dropped 5 bases and J dropped 3; count of bases not matched to a gene: 7. The CDR3 spans 17 residues. CDR3 in DNA: TGTGCCAGCAGTCCCCGTCGACTAGCGGGAGACACCGGGGAGCTGTTTTTT. Its translation: CASSPRRLAGDTGELFF.

V gene TRBV6-1 combines with J gene TRBJ2-4, with a weak D call TRBD1 (5 bases). V was clipped by 2 bases and J by 0 bases, with 11 bases between them. CDR3 size: 16 residues. Germline V gene data show CDR1 as MNHNS and CDR2 as SASEGT. The CDR3 here is CASSEFKTAAKNIQYF. CDR3 sequence (DNA): TGTGCCAGCAGTGAATTTAAGACAGCAGCCAAAAACATTCAGTACTTC.

The chain uses TRBV5-1 and TRBJ1-1; no clear D. The CDR3 consists of 13 residues. Trimming cost V 4 bases and J 1 base, with 8 bases left between them. Germline V CDR1 and CDR2: SGHRS, YFSETQ. CDR3 protein: CASSGEANTEAFF. The CDR3, as DNA: TGCGCCAGCAGCGGGGAGGCGAACACTGAAGCTTTCTTT.

The V call is TRBV2, the J call TRBJ1-1, with TRBD1 as a possible D gene (5 bases). Trimming shortened V by 3 bases and J by 1 base, and 15 bases separated the two germline ends. CDR3 size: 16 residues. Germline lookup yields CDR1 SNHLY and CDR2 FYNNEI. The CDR3 spells CASSEGPRTGNTEAFF. CDR3 bases: TGTGCCAGCAGTGAGGGACCCAGGACGGGGAACACTGAAGCTTTCTTT.

V usage is TRBV28 and J usage is TRBJ1-1; a weak D match, TRBD1 (5 bases). V dropped 3 bases and J dropped 1 base, with 9 bases sitting between them. Germline CDR1 reads MDHEN; CDR2 reads SYDVKM. This CDR3 comprises 14 residues. The CDR3 is CASSFPGTNTEAFF. The DNA for the CDR3 is TGTGCCAGCAGTTTTCCAGGGACGAACACTGAAGCTTTCTTT.

This chain joins TRBV6-6 and TRBJ1-5; D unclear. The V gene lost 3 bases and the J gene lost 2 bases, with 8 bases spanning the gap. The CDR3 contains 14 residues. Germline assignment: CDR1 MNHNY and CDR2 SVGAGI (reference sequence). Written as DNA, the CDR3 is TGTGCCAGCAGTTATCCAGAAGGCAATCAGCCCCAGCATTTT. Protein sequence: CASSYPEGNQPQHF.

This chain joins TRBV7-8 and TRBJ2-3; 12 bases are shared with TRBD2. CDR3 length equals 16 residues. CDR1 SGHVS and CDR2 FQNEAQ come from the germline V gene. J lost 4 bases, V lost 5 bases, and 7 bases had no gene match. The chain's CDR3 is CASSLGLAGFADTQYF. The CDR3 DNA sequence: TGTGCCAGCAGCCTCGGACTAGCGGGATTTGCAGATACGCAGTATTTT.

This chain joins TRBV6-6 and TRBJ2-7; tentatively, D is TRBD1 or TRBD2 (5 bases each). The CDR3 sequence is 14 residues long. Per the germline V gene, CDR1 is MNHNY and CDR2 is SVGAGI (reference sequence). V lost 6 bases, J lost 4 bases, and 16 bases lay in between. The CDR3 sequence is CASRPGGRGYEQYF. The CDR3 DNA reads as TGTGCCAGCAGGCCTGGAGGTAGGGGATACGAGCAGTACTTC.